This T cell receptor beta chain appears in the sequencing data of a study of OX40 agonist ivuxolimab in advanced cancers. Whole-study context: Patients took ivuxolimab, an agonistic anti-OX40 (CD134) antibody. Age averaged around 54 years (range about 20 to 80), and around 87% were male. The study reported partial responses in three patients: one hepatocellular carcinoma, two cutaneous melanoma.

Regarding the study as a whole: At 0.1 to 3.0 mg/kg, clonal expansion of CD4+ and CD8+ blood T cells had occurred by week 6.

Produced via immunoSEQ multiplex PCR; TCRdb's table is partial and in-frame only. There are 65,000 to 80,000 clones in the sample; around 90% occur only once, and approximately 11% lies in the top ten. In the case of this clone: Its antigen is currently unknown.

V was cut by 6 bases and J by 0 bases, with 9 bases left in between. Looked up from germline, CDR1 is SGHRS and CDR2 is YFSETQ. This CDR3 comprises 13 residues. The input for sequencing was CD4+ or CD8+ T cells sorted from blood, taken in a trial of the OX40 agonist ivuxolimab. This receptor was obtained from an adult with an advanced solid tumor such as melanoma, head and neck, liver or kidney cancer. The gene calls are TRBV5-1 and TRBJ1-1; D ambiguous. The CDR3 sequence: CASNIEMNTEAFF. CDR3 DNA sequence: TGCGCCAGCAACATAGAGATGAACACTGAAGCTTTCTTT.